Below, 15 T cell receptor beta chains from the same sample are listed, as sequenced in a study of tumor and adjacent non-tumor tissue in lung cancer. A modified ARM-PCR protocol with three rounds of nested PCR amplified TCRbeta. TCRdb reprocessed the multiplex PCR reads via MiXCR and lists one record per CDR3 protein. The table has 120,000 or so distinct CDR3 sequences, 55% to 75% seen once. The template was RNA from unsorted bulk tissue. The sequenced sample consisted of lung tumor tissue. These receptors were taken from a man in his thirties or forties with non-small cell lung cancer.

Comments on this clonotype: Here the CDR3 omits its conserved ending phenylalanine or tryptophan, so a read error is the likely source. The V gene is TRBV7-8, the J gene TRBJ2-6; 8 bases fit TRBD1. CDR3 length: 15 amino acids. Germline V gene lookup returns CDR1 SGHVS and CDR2 FQNEAQ. The CDR3 here is CASISGQAGANILTS. CDR3 coding DNA: TGTGCCAGCATCTCGGGACAGGCTGGGGCCAACATCCTGACTTCC.

About this clonotype: An end of the junction does not agree with germline; a read error may underlie this. CDR3: CGSSLEMGRGQPQHF. CDR3 sequence (DNA): TGTGGCAGCAGCTTAGAAATGGGGAGAGGTCAGCCCCAGCATTTT. The chain combines TRBV7-8 with TRBJ1-5; D not certain. Per germline, CDR1 SGHVS and CDR2 FQNEAQ. The CDR3 length is 15 residues.

Worth noting for this clonotype: This CDR3 fails to terminate in the conserved phenylalanine or tryptophan, so it likely reflects a read error. This chain joins TRBV4-3 and TRBJ1-1; unclear D gene. Germline lookup yields CDR1 LGHNA and CDR2 YSLEER. The CDR3 covers 15 residues. DNA for the CDR3: TGCGCCAACAGCCCCATTGTACGGTCGCCCACTGAAGCTTTCTTA. Protein sequence: CANSPIVRSPTEAFL.

This clonotype was observed a handful of times. The chain has TRBV20-1 and TRBJ1-4; no clear D gene. Germline V gives CDR1 DFQATT, CDR2 SNEGSKA (reference sequence). V was cut by 6 bases and J by 0 bases, with 14 bases left in between. The CDR3 spans 15 residues. CDR3 in DNA: TGCAGTGCCCCGCCGAGCATTGCAACTAATGAAAAACTGTTTTTT. Translation: CSAPPSIATNEKLFF.

In regard to this clonotype: Here the CDR3 omits its conserved ending phenylalanine or tryptophan, so a read error is the likely source. The DNA is omitted, as the CDR3 cannot be located on it reliably, and the CDR3 follows TCRdb's listing. This rearrangement joins TRBV29-1 to TRBJ1-1. The CDR3 is 12 amino acids long, termini counted. Per the germline V gene, CDR1 is SQVTM and CDR2 is ANQGSEA. The CDR3 here is CSILVGNTEALI.

Comment on this clonotype: This likely comes from a read error, as the CDR3 has no conserved phenylalanine or tryptophan at its end. The V call is TRBV6-2 or TRBV6-3, the J call TRBJ2-7; possible D gene TRBD1, 6 bases. The CDR3 loop spans 13 amino acids. Germline CDR1 reads MNHEY; CDR2 reads SVGEGT. The CDR3, as DNA: TGTGCCTGCAGCTACTGGACAGCTCGAGAGCAGTACTTA. Its translation is CACSYWTAREQYL.

With regard to this clonotype: Because the CDR3 is missing its conserved closing phenylalanine or tryptophan, this is likely a read error. Because the CDR3's place on the DNA is in doubt, the DNA is left out and the CDR3 is given as listed by TCRdb. V usage is TRBV6-5 and J usage is TRBJ2-1; TRBD2 is the table's D call and was not checked against the DNA. Counting both end residues, the CDR3 totals 15 amino acids. Germline values: CDR1 MNHEY, CDR2 SVGAGI. The CDR3 loop is CASSRAGGSYNEHFI.

A remark on this clonotype: One junction end disagrees with the germline gene, perhaps due to a read error. The chain combines TRBV5-6 with TRBJ2-6; either TRBD1 or TRBD2 may supply D (5 bases each). Germline V gene data show CDR1 as SGHDT and CDR2 as YYEEEE. This CDR3 is 14 amino acids long. The CDR3 DNA is TGTGCCAGCAGCTCCCCCGCCGGGGCCAACGTCCCGACTTTC. Protein sequence: CASSSPAGANVPTF.

This clonotype turned up a few times. The J gene is TRBJ1-2, the V gene TRBV30; unclear D gene. Trimming removed 3 bases at V and 2 bases at J, with 10 bases between. Germline CDR1 is GTSNPN and CDR2 is SVGIG (reference sequence). The CDR3 consists of 13 residues. The CDR3 DNA reads as TGTGCCTGGAGCCCGACGGTGAACTATGGCTACACCTTC. Translated, it gives CAWSPTVNYGYTF.

The V and J genes are TRBV29-1 and TRBJ2-7; 13 bases are a match to TRBD2. V lost 6 bases to trimming and J lost 7 bases; unmatched junction nucleotides: 9. The germline V gene encodes CDR1 SQVTM and CDR2 ANQGSEA. The CDR3 is 14 residues long. The CDR3 protein is CSVAGTSGNIEQYF. The DNA of the CDR3 is TGCAGCGTGGCCGGGACTAGCGGGAATATAGAGCAGTACTTC.

Comments on this clonotype: This may be a read error, as it is one base from a much larger clone. The chain uses TRBV6-1 and TRBJ2-3; 11 bases fit TRBD2. This CDR3 has 16 residues. Looked up from germline, CDR1 is MNHNS and CDR2 is SASEGT. CDR3 residues: CASSALLAGETGTQYF. The CDR3 DNA reads as TGTGCCAGCAGTGCTTTACTAGCGGGAGAAACAGGTACGCAGTATTTT.

The chain is built from TRBV13 and TRBJ2-3; the match to TRBD2 covers 11 bases. V shed 4 bases, J shed 5 bases, and the junction held 11 bases outside the gene matches. CDR1 PRHDT and CDR2 FYEKMQ come from the germline V gene (reference sequence). CDR3 length: 17 amino acids. Here the CDR3 reads CASSSDRSGGAVDTQYF. For the CDR3, the DNA is TGTGCCAGCAGCTCCGACCGTAGCGGGGGGGCCGTAGATACGCAGTATTTT.

As to this clonotype: This sequence may be a read error, since a much larger clone differs from it by one base. The chain uses TRBV5-6 and TRBJ1-2; TRBD1 matches 7 bases. From germline, CDR1 is SGHDT and CDR2 YYEEEE. The CDR3 is made up of 13 amino acids. In nucleotides, the CDR3 is TGTGCCAGCAGCTTGGGGGACAGTTATGACTACACCTTC. It is translated as CASSLGDSYDYTF.

To note about this clonotype: This may be a read error, as it is one base from a much larger clone. V usage is TRBV21-1 and J usage is TRBJ2-3; the table's D gene call, TRBD2, was not cross checked with the DNA. TRBV21-1 is annotated as a pseudogene. The CDR3 runs to 15 residues. CDR3 sequence reads: CASKSGDRPVDRQYF. Here the CDR3 DNA reads TGTGCCAGCAAAAGTGGGGACCGCCCGGTCGATAGGCAGTATTTT.

With respect to this clonotype: Since the CDR3 does not end with the conserved phenylalanine or tryptophan, this likely comes from a read error. The chain has TRBV20-1 and TRBJ2-2; possible D gene TRBD2, 6 bases. Trimming removed 6 bases from V and 2 bases from J, with 19 bases in between. CDR1 is DFQATT and CDR2 is SNEGSKA in the germline V gene (reference sequence). The CDR3 totals 16 residues. The CDR3 nucleotides are TGCAGTGCCTGCTGTGGAGCTAGCGATAACACCGGGGAGCTGTTTTCT. Translated, it gives CSACCGASDNTGELFS.